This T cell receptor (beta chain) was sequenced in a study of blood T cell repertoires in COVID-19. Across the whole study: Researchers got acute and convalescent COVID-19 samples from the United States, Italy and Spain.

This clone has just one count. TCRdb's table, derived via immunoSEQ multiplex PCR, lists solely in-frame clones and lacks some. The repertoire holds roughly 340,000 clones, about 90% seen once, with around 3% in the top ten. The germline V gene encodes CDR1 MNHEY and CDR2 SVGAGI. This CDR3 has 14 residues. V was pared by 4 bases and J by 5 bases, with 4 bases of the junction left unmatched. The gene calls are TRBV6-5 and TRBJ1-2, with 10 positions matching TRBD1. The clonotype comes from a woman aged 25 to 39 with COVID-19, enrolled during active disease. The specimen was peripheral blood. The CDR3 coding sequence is TGTGCCAGCAGTTTCGTGGGACAGGGGTATGGCTACACCTTC. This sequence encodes CASSFVGQGYGYTF.